Listed below are T cell receptor beta chains from one sample, sequenced in a study of T cells in tuberculosis. Sequencing used immunoSEQ multiplex PCR; TCRdb keeps in-frame clones, though not all of them. The table records around 30,000 clones, roughly 90% of them present only once. Sequencing was done on a sample of PBMCs. The receptor source for this set is a donor aged 10-29 years with latent tuberculosis or without tuberculosis infection. Each CDR3 is given with its conserved first and last residue. D genes are given only for firm matches. Clone size is stated in some rows and not others, as once, few, many or a class when expanded.

v_call: TRBV7-2; d_call: NA; clone_size: NA; j_call: TRBJ1-3; cdr3_nt: TGTGCCAGCAGCTCTCTGACAGGACGATCTGGAAACACCATATATTTT; cdr3_aa: CASSSLTGRSGNTIYF
v_call: TRBV18; d_call: TRBD1; clone_size: NA; j_call: TRBJ1-1; cdr3_nt: TGTGCCAGCTCTCCAGAGACAGGGGACGGCACTGAAGCTTTCTTT; cdr3_aa: CASSPETGDGTEAFF
v_call: TRBV5-5; d_call: NA; clone_size: NA; j_call: TRBJ1-6; cdr3_nt: TGTGCCAGCAGCTTGGCGGCCAGGGGAAATTCACCCCTCCACTTT; cdr3_aa: CASSLAARGNSPLHF
v_call: TRBV18; d_call: NA; clone_size: NA; j_call: TRBJ1-1; cdr3_nt: TGTGCCAGCTCACCACGGACAGAGAACACTGAAGCTTTCTTT; cdr3_aa: CASSPRTENTEAFF
v_call: TRBV5-1; d_call: NA; clone_size: few; j_call: TRBJ1-1; cdr3_nt: TGCGCCAGCAGCCATGAATCAGGGAACACTGAAGCTTTCTTT; cdr3_aa: CASSHESGNTEAFF
v_call: TRBV6-6; d_call: NA; clone_size: NA; j_call: TRBJ2-3; cdr3_nt: TGTGCCAGCAGTTCGTCGGATACGCAGTATTTT; cdr3_aa: CASSSSDTQYF
v_call: TRBV27; d_call: TRBD1; clone_size: NA; j_call: TRBJ1-2; cdr3_nt: TGTGCCAGCAGTTTTTCCCCAGGGGGCATCGGCTATGGCTACACCTTC; cdr3_aa: CASSFSPGGIGYGYTF
v_call: TRBV4-1; d_call: TRBD2; clone_size: NA; j_call: TRBJ2-5; cdr3_nt: TGCGCCAGCAGCCAAGGGGCTACGAGCGGGAAACAGACCCAGTACTTC; cdr3_aa: CASSQGATSGKQTQYF
v_call: TRBV7-9; d_call: NA; clone_size: NA; j_call: TRBJ1-5; cdr3_nt: TGTGCCAGCAGCCGTTATGACGGGGTCAGCAATCAGCCCCAGCATTTT; cdr3_aa: CASSRYDGVSNQPQHF
v_call: TRBV11-2; d_call: TRBD1; clone_size: NA; j_call: TRBJ2-5; cdr3_nt: TGTGCCAGCAGCACAGGGGGCGAGACCCAGTACTTC; cdr3_aa: CASSTGGETQYF
v_call: TRBV6-5; d_call: NA; clone_size: NA; j_call: TRBJ1-4; cdr3_nt: TGTGCCAGCAGTTACACCCCGTTGACAGCTGAAAAACTGTTTTTT; cdr3_aa: CASSYTPLTAEKLFF
v_call: TRBV19; d_call: TRBD1; clone_size: NA; j_call: TRBJ2-7; cdr3_nt: TGTGCCAGCGCCTTAACAGGGGGGCCCTACGAGCAGTACTTC; cdr3_aa: CASALTGGPYEQYF
v_call: TRBV21-1; d_call: NA; clone_size: NA; j_call: TRBJ2-7; cdr3_nt: TGTGCCAGCAGCGAATTAATTTCATCCGGGACAGGGGACTACGAGCAGTACTTC; cdr3_aa: CASSELISSGTGDYEQYF
v_call: TRBV6-5; d_call: TRBD2; clone_size: few; j_call: TRBJ2-1; cdr3_nt: TGTGCCAGCAGTTACTTAGCGGGGGGCCGCAATGAGCAGTTCTTC; cdr3_aa: CASSYLAGGRNEQFF
v_call: TRBV5-1; d_call: NA; clone_size: NA; j_call: TRBJ1-3; cdr3_nt: TGCGCCAGCAGCTACAGGTGGGGAAACACCATATATTTT; cdr3_aa: CASSYRWGNTIYF
v_call: TRBV10-3; d_call: NA; clone_size: once; j_call: TRBJ1-1; cdr3_nt: TGTGCCATCAGTGAAGGCCAGGGTAACACTGAAGCTTTCTTT; cdr3_aa: CAISEGQGNTEAFF
v_call: TRBV19; d_call: NA; clone_size: NA; j_call: TRBJ2-2; cdr3_nt: TGTGCCAGTAGTATCACTCCGAACACCGGGGAGCTGTTTTTT; cdr3_aa: CASSITPNTGELFF
v_call: TRBV6-5; d_call: NA; clone_size: NA; j_call: TRBJ1-1; cdr3_nt: TGTGCCAGCAGTTATGTAGGGGCTGGTACTGAAGCTTTCTTT; cdr3_aa: CASSYVGAGTEAFF
v_call: TRBV11-2; d_call: NA; clone_size: NA; j_call: TRBJ2-5; cdr3_nt: TGTGCCAGCAGCTTAGTTTTGGCGGAAGAGACCCAGTACTTC; cdr3_aa: CASSLVLAEETQYF
v_call: TRBV18; d_call: NA; clone_size: NA; j_call: TRBJ1-5; cdr3_nt: TGTGCCAGCTCACCAGGGGAGCGTCAGCCCCAGCATTTT; cdr3_aa: CASSPGERQPQHF
v_call: TRBV10-2; d_call: TRBD2; clone_size: NA; j_call: TRBJ2-5; cdr3_nt: TGCGCCAGCAGTGACTGGCGGGGGGGGAGGGAGACCCAGTACTTC; cdr3_aa: CASSDWRGGRETQYF
v_call: TRBV5-6; d_call: TRBD1; clone_size: NA; j_call: TRBJ1-1; cdr3_nt: TGTGCCAGCAGCTTGGCGAGGGGGACAGGTCGTGTCACTGAAGCTTTCTTT; cdr3_aa: CASSLARGTGRVTEAFF
v_call: TRBV9; d_call: NA; clone_size: NA; j_call: TRBJ2-1; cdr3_nt: TGTGCCAGCAGCGTAGGGTGGGTGGAGGCCTCTGAGCAGTTCTTC; cdr3_aa: CASSVGWVEASEQFF
v_call: TRBV19; d_call: TRBD1; clone_size: NA; j_call: TRBJ1-6; cdr3_nt: TGTGCCAGTAGGACGACAGGGGCCCTCCGGTCACCCCTCCACTTT; cdr3_aa: CASRTTGALRSPLHF
v_call: TRBV11-2; d_call: NA; clone_size: NA; j_call: TRBJ2-7; cdr3_nt: TGTGCCAGCAGCTTCGCCTGGTCGTGGGGGACTGATGACTACGAGCAGTACTTC; cdr3_aa: CASSFAWSWGTDDYEQYF
v_call: TRBV6-1; d_call: NA; clone_size: NA; j_call: TRBJ1-6; cdr3_nt: TGTGCCAGCAGTGGGGGCCAATTCGGAGTTCTTTCACCCCTCCACTTT; cdr3_aa: CASSGGQFGVLSPLHF
v_call: TRBV12-5; d_call: TRBD1; clone_size: NA; j_call: TRBJ2-7; cdr3_nt: TGTGCTAGTGGTGCAGGGGGCAGGAGAGTGTACGAGCAGTACTTC; cdr3_aa: CASGAGGRRVYEQYF
v_call: TRBV21-1; d_call: NA; clone_size: once; j_call: TRBJ1-3; cdr3_nt: TGTGCCAGCAGCAAAGAGGGGGACAGGGGAAGAGGAAACACCATATATTTT; cdr3_aa: CASSKEGDRGRGNTIYF
v_call: TRBV27; d_call: TRBD2; clone_size: NA; j_call: TRBJ2-1; cdr3_nt: TGTGCCAGCGGGAAGATAGGACTAGCGGTCAATGAGCAGTTCTTC; cdr3_aa: CASGKIGLAVNEQFF
v_call: TRBV28; d_call: NA; clone_size: once; j_call: TRBJ1-2; cdr3_nt: TGTGCCAGCAGTTCACAGGTCGGCTACACCTTC; cdr3_aa: CASSSQVGYTF
v_call: TRBV28; d_call: TRBD1; clone_size: NA; j_call: TRBJ2-5; cdr3_nt: TGTGCCAGCAGTGGCCCCGGGACAGGACAAGAGACCCAGTACTTC; cdr3_aa: CASSGPGTGQETQYF
v_call: TRBV6-5; d_call: NA; clone_size: NA; j_call: TRBJ1-1; cdr3_nt: TGTGCCAGCAGTTACTCTGGGCATCGCCCGGAAGCTTTCTTT; cdr3_aa: CASSYSGHRPEAFF
v_call: TRBV15; d_call: TRBD2; clone_size: NA; j_call: TRBJ2-3; cdr3_nt: TGTGCCACCAGCAGACCCGCGCTAGCGGGGGGCGGTACAGATACGCAGTATTTT; cdr3_aa: CATSRPALAGGGTDTQYF
v_call: TRBV2; d_call: TRBD1; clone_size: NA; j_call: TRBJ1-5; cdr3_nt: TGTGCCAGAGGGGGCCGGGATAGCAATCAGCCCCAGCATTTT; cdr3_aa: CARGGRDSNQPQHF
v_call: TRBV27; d_call: TRBD1; clone_size: NA; j_call: TRBJ2-5; cdr3_nt: TGTGCCAGCAGTCTTAAATCGGACAGGGGGCAGGAGACCCAGTACTTC; cdr3_aa: CASSLKSDRGQETQYF
v_call: TRBV6-1; d_call: TRBD1; clone_size: NA; j_call: TRBJ1-2; cdr3_nt: TGTGCCAGCAGTGAAGGACAGGGGGTTCAGTATGGCTACACCTTC; cdr3_aa: CASSEGQGVQYGYTF
v_call: TRBV7-2; d_call: TRBD1; clone_size: NA; j_call: TRBJ2-5; cdr3_nt: TGTGCCAGCGGACAGGGAGAAGAGACCCAGTACTTC; cdr3_aa: CASGQGEETQYF
v_call: TRBV15; d_call: TRBD1; clone_size: NA; j_call: TRBJ2-1; cdr3_nt: TGTGCCACCAGGGTTGGGGACAGGGGGCGCGGGGTCTTC; cdr3_aa: CATRVGDRGRGVF
v_call: TRBV5-4; d_call: NA; clone_size: NA; j_call: TRBJ2-5; cdr3_nt: TGTGCCAGCAGCTTGGGTGGGGGCGACGTGGAGACCCAGTACTTC; cdr3_aa: CASSLGGGDVETQYF
v_call: TRBV6-5; d_call: TRBD1; clone_size: NA; j_call: TRBJ1-2; cdr3_nt: TGTGCCAGCAGTTATCAACAGGGGGCTTCGAAATATGGCTACACCTTC; cdr3_aa: CASSYQQGASKYGYTF
v_call: TRBV29-1; d_call: NA; clone_size: NA; j_call: TRBJ1-2; cdr3_nt: TGCAGCGTTGGGCCGATTAACTATGGCTACACCTTC; cdr3_aa: CSVGPINYGYTF
v_call: TRBV5-1; d_call: NA; clone_size: NA; j_call: TRBJ1-1; cdr3_nt: TGCGCCAGCAGCCCCGACAGTTTTATGAACACTGAAGCTTTCTTT; cdr3_aa: CASSPDSFMNTEAFF
v_call: TRBV19; d_call: TRBD1; clone_size: NA; j_call: TRBJ1-6; cdr3_nt: TGTGCCAGTAGTACCTTCCAGGACAGGTGGAATTCACCCCTCCACTTT; cdr3_aa: CASSTFQDRWNSPLHF
v_call: TRBV29-1; d_call: NA; clone_size: NA; j_call: TRBJ2-7; cdr3_nt: TGCAGCGTCCAGGGGGGTCTTTCCTACGAGCAGTACTTC; cdr3_aa: CSVQGGLSYEQYF